This TCR beta chain was documented in a study of lymphopenia after photon versus proton radiotherapy. The method was immunoSEQ multiplex PCR; TCRdb's version includes in-frame clones alone and lacks a portion of them. The table shows some 30,000 clones, with 89% occurring only once. CDR1 is MNHEY and CDR2 is SVGAGI in the germline V gene. The CDR3 totals 15 residues. V was cut by 2 bases and J by 2 bases, with 12 bases left in between. The chain couples TRBV6-5 to TRBJ1-1; D possibly corresponds to TRBD1 (6 bases). The clonotype originates from a woman in her sixties or seventies with pancreatic cancer. Some clones in this sample may be carry-over from other donors' samples. The sample was peripheral blood, taken from a patient treated with proton-based radiotherapy. The DNA for the CDR3 is TGTGCCAGCAGTTACAGGACAGACCTTAACACTGAAGCTTTCTTT. Translating it yields CASSYRTDLNTEAFF.